This T cell receptor (beta chain) was captured by sequencing in a study of T cell responses to AZD1222 COVID-19 vaccine. Per the germline V gene, CDR1 is SGHRS and CDR2 is YFSETQ. This CDR3 has 14 amino acids. V was pared by 1 base and J by 6 bases, with 6 bases of the junction left unmatched. Measured with immunoSEQ multiplex PCR; TCRdb has only the in-frame clones, and not every one. The sample records tens of thousands of clones, about 90% being singletons. General study results and limits: Clonal diversity may have been underestimated, and the donors were mostly white British, with more females than males.

As regards this clone: What it binds is unknown.

The gene calls are TRBV5-1 and TRBJ1-1; 7 bases agree with TRBD1. This TCR came from an adult who received the AZD1222 COVID-19 vaccine. The sequenced sample was peripheral blood, obtained 28 days after the second AZD1222 dose. CDR3 loop: CASSLTGEGAEAFF. The CDR3 coding sequence is TGCGCCAGCAGCTTGACAGGGGAAGGCGCTGAAGCTTTCTTT.